Listed below are T cell receptor beta chains from one sample, sequenced in a study of T cells in Graves' hyperthyroidism and ophthalmopathy. TCRdb independently ran MiXCR on the multiplex PCR reads; one entry per CDR3 protein. The sample lists 350,000 to 450,000 distinct CDR3 sequences; over 13% were seen once. The material sequenced was blood. The receptors stem from a man between 50 and 59 years old with Graves' ophthalmopathy. Both conserved end residues are part of each CDR3. Fields, in order: CDR3 protein, CDR3 DNA, D gene, clone size, V gene, J gene. D genes are given only for firm matches. Rows may omit the clone size; those that give it use once, few, many or a size class.

cdr3_aa: CASSETGSGRDTQYF; cdr3_nt: TGTGCCAGCAGTGAAACTGGTAGCGGGAGAGATACGCAGTATTTT; d_call: TRBD2; clone_size: many; v_call: TRBV2; j_call: TRBJ2-3
cdr3_aa: CASSPSGTRTGELFF; cdr3_nt: TGTGCCAGCAGCCCGAGCGGGACGCGCACCGGGGAGCTGTTTTTT; d_call: TRBD2; clone_size: few; v_call: TRBV11-3; j_call: TRBJ2-2
cdr3_aa: CASSQEGSSGRYYGYTF; cdr3_nt: TGTGCCAGCAGCCAAGAGGGTTCCAGTGGAAGGTACTATGGCTACACCTTC; d_call: .; clone_size: many; v_call: TRBV3-1; j_call: TRBJ1-2
cdr3_aa: CSARDLTGTSYEQYF; cdr3_nt: TGCAGTGCTAGAGATCTGACAGGGACTAGCTACGAGCAGTACTTC; d_call: .; clone_size: many; v_call: TRBV20-1; j_call: TRBJ2-7
cdr3_aa: CATSDFVSREGAYNEQFF; cdr3_nt: TGTGCCACCAGTGATTTTGTATCGCGGGAGGGAGCCTACAATGAGCAGTTCTTC; d_call: TRBD2; clone_size: many; v_call: TRBV24-1; j_call: TRBJ2-1
cdr3_aa: CVSSRILAGNYNEQFF; cdr3_nt: TGCGTCAGCAGCCGGATACTAGCGGGGAACTACAATGAGCAGTTCTTC; d_call: TRBD2; clone_size: few; v_call: TRBV4-1; j_call: TRBJ2-1
cdr3_aa: CASSLRQGRNTEAFF; cdr3_nt: TGTGCCAGTAGTCTACGACAGGGGCGGAACACTGAAGCTTTCTTT; d_call: TRBD1; clone_size: .; v_call: TRBV19; j_call: TRBJ1-1
cdr3_aa: CASSQRLAGVTDTQYF; cdr3_nt: TGTGCCAGCAGCCAACGGCTAGCGGGAGTCACAGATACGCAGTATTTT; d_call: TRBD2; clone_size: many; v_call: TRBV3-1; j_call: TRBJ2-3
cdr3_aa: CASSTNRGADTQYF; cdr3_nt: TGTGCCAGTAGTACCAACAGGGGCGCAGATACGCAGTATTTT; d_call: TRBD1; clone_size: .; v_call: TRBV19; j_call: TRBJ2-3
cdr3_aa: CASRSWTSSTDTQYF; cdr3_nt: TGCGCCAGCAGATCTTGGACTAGCAGCACAGATACGCAGTATTTT; d_call: TRBD2; clone_size: .; v_call: TRBV10-2; j_call: TRBJ2-3
cdr3_aa: CSVEGQVRGEQYF; cdr3_nt: TGCAGCGTTGAGGGACAGGTCCGAGGGGAGCAGTACTTC; d_call: TRBD1; clone_size: .; v_call: TRBV29-1; j_call: TRBJ2-7
cdr3_aa: CASRTGGVSYEQYF; cdr3_nt: TGTGCCAGCAGAACAGGGGGCGTCTCCTACGAGCAGTACTTC; d_call: TRBD1; clone_size: many; v_call: TRBV11-2; j_call: TRBJ2-7
cdr3_aa: CASSLIRNEQFF; cdr3_nt: TGTGCCAGCAGCTTGATACGCAATGAGCAGTTCTTC; d_call: .; clone_size: many; v_call: TRBV11-2; j_call: TRBJ2-1
cdr3_aa: CASMAGKLAKNIQYF; cdr3_nt: TGTGCCAGTATGGCAGGGAAATTAGCCAAAAACATTCAGTACTTC; d_call: .; clone_size: .; v_call: TRBV19; j_call: TRBJ2-4
cdr3_aa: CASSLARTGDGYTF; cdr3_nt: TGTGCCAGCAGCTTAGCTAGGACAGGGGACGGCTACACCTTC; d_call: TRBD1; clone_size: .; v_call: TRBV7-6; j_call: TRBJ1-2
cdr3_aa: CASSYRRAPNTGELFF; cdr3_nt: TGTGCCAGCAGCTACCGTCGGGCCCCGAACACCGGGGAGCTGTTTTTT; d_call: .; clone_size: .; v_call: TRBV7-8; j_call: TRBJ2-2
cdr3_aa: CAIRGQGNFQNGELFF; cdr3_nt: TGTGCCATCAGGGGACAGGGGAACTTCCAAAACGGGGAGCTGTTTTTT; d_call: TRBD1; clone_size: few; v_call: TRBV10-3; j_call: TRBJ2-2
cdr3_aa: CASSQRTGERTEAFF; cdr3_nt: TGTGCCAGCAGCCAAAGGACAGGGGAACGCACTGAAGCTTTCTTT; d_call: TRBD1; clone_size: many; v_call: TRBV3-1; j_call: TRBJ1-1
cdr3_aa: CASSGGQGSPGGELFF; cdr3_nt: TGTGCCAGCAGTGGGGGACAGGGGTCCCCAGGGGGGGAGCTGTTTTTT; d_call: TRBD1; clone_size: few; v_call: TRBV6-1; j_call: TRBJ2-2
cdr3_aa: CASSTGRGSGKNIQYF; cdr3_nt: TGCGCCAGCAGCACGGGAAGGGGGTCGGGCAAAAACATTCAGTACTTC; d_call: .; clone_size: .; v_call: TRBV4-1; j_call: TRBJ2-4
cdr3_aa: CASSPPSLNEQFF; cdr3_nt: TGTGCCAGCAGTCCCCCTTCGTTAAATGAGCAGTTCTTC; d_call: .; clone_size: many; v_call: TRBV28; j_call: TRBJ2-1
cdr3_aa: CASSPPGGRTSYEQYF; cdr3_nt: TGTGCCAGCAGCCCTCCGGGAGGGCGCACCTCCTACGAGCAGTACTTC; d_call: TRBD2; clone_size: few; v_call: TRBV5-4; j_call: TRBJ2-7
cdr3_aa: CASIRDRGPSVDNEQFF; cdr3_nt: TGTGCCAGCATCCGAGACAGGGGGCCTTCGGTGGACAATGAGCAGTTCTTC; d_call: TRBD1; clone_size: .; v_call: TRBV5-6; j_call: TRBJ2-1
cdr3_aa: CASSYGERYGYTF; cdr3_nt: TGTGCCAGCAGTTACGGGGAGCGGTATGGCTACACCTTC; d_call: .; clone_size: .; v_call: TRBV6-5; j_call: TRBJ1-2
cdr3_aa: CASSQVKSSTDTQYF; cdr3_nt: TGTGCCAGCAGCCAAGTGAAGTCCTCCACAGATACGCAGTATTTT; d_call: .; clone_size: .; v_call: TRBV4-2; j_call: TRBJ2-3
cdr3_aa: CASSSLAGEETQYF; cdr3_nt: TGTGCCAGCAGTTCACTAGCGGGGGAAGAGACCCAGTACTTC; d_call: TRBD2; clone_size: many; v_call: TRBV27; j_call: TRBJ2-5
cdr3_aa: CASSLNGGAGGSTDTQYF; cdr3_nt: TGTGCCAGCAGCTTAAATGGGGGAGCGGGAGGGTCCACAGATACGCAGTATTTT; d_call: TRBD2; clone_size: .; v_call: TRBV7-3; j_call: TRBJ2-3
cdr3_aa: CASSLVPNRQFF; cdr3_nt: TGTGCCAGCAGTTTAGTACCCAATCGGCAGTTCTTC; d_call: .; clone_size: .; v_call: TRBV12-3/TRBV12-4; j_call: TRBJ2-1
cdr3_aa: CATSDGGAAGYNEQFF; cdr3_nt: TGTGCCACCAGTGATGGGGGGGCAGCGGGTTACAATGAGCAGTTCTTC; d_call: .; clone_size: .; v_call: TRBV24-1; j_call: TRBJ2-1
cdr3_aa: CASSSYTGGPEAFF; cdr3_nt: TGTGCCAGCAGTTCATATACAGGGGGCCCAGAAGCTTTCTTT; d_call: TRBD1; clone_size: many; v_call: TRBV28; j_call: TRBJ1-1
cdr3_aa: CASSQEGARSYEQYF; cdr3_nt: TGTGCCAGCAGCCAAGAAGGCGCTCGATCCTACGAGCAGTACTTC; d_call: .; clone_size: few; v_call: TRBV14; j_call: TRBJ2-7
cdr3_aa: CASSPETITYEQYF; cdr3_nt: TGTGCCAGCTCACCCGAGACAATTACCTACGAGCAGTACTTC; d_call: .; clone_size: many; v_call: TRBV18; j_call: TRBJ2-7
cdr3_aa: CASSSGRIWNEQFF; cdr3_nt: TGTGCCAGCAGCTCCGGGCGGATATGGAATGAGCAGTTCTTC; d_call: .; clone_size: many; v_call: TRBV7-2; j_call: TRBJ2-1
cdr3_aa: CSASGLAGDGWYEQYF; cdr3_nt: TGCAGTGCGTCCGGACTAGCGGGAGATGGTTGGTACGAGCAGTACTTC; d_call: TRBD2; clone_size: many; v_call: TRBV20-1; j_call: TRBJ2-7
cdr3_aa: CASSRDSLGGEETQYF; cdr3_nt: TGTGCCAGCAGTAGGGACAGCTTAGGGGGCGAAGAGACCCAGTACTTC; d_call: TRBD1; clone_size: many; v_call: TRBV2; j_call: TRBJ2-5
cdr3_aa: CSVLIGSWNTGELFF; cdr3_nt: TGCAGCGTTCTGATCGGGAGCTGGAACACCGGGGAGCTGTTTTTT; d_call: .; clone_size: few; v_call: TRBV29-1; j_call: TRBJ2-2
cdr3_aa: CASSYRGNYNEQFF; cdr3_nt: TGTGCCAGCAGTTACAGGGGAAACTACAATGAGCAGTTCTTC; d_call: .; clone_size: few; v_call: TRBV6-2/TRBV6-3; j_call: TRBJ2-1
cdr3_aa: CASSYVSAKETQYF; cdr3_nt: TGTGCCAGCAGTTACGTGTCAGCGAAAGAGACCCAGTACTTC; d_call: .; clone_size: many; v_call: TRBV6-2/TRBV6-3; j_call: TRBJ2-5
cdr3_aa: CSARGETGVRGELFF; cdr3_nt: TGCAGTGCTAGAGGGGAAACAGGGGTGCGCGGGGAGCTGTTTTTT; d_call: TRBD1; clone_size: many; v_call: TRBV20-1; j_call: TRBJ2-2
cdr3_aa: CASSEGRGPADTQYF; cdr3_nt: TGTGCCAGCAGTGAAGGACGGGGTCCGGCAGATACGCAGTATTTT; d_call: .; clone_size: many; v_call: TRBV2; j_call: TRBJ2-3
cdr3_aa: CSARFRNSQRYEQYF; cdr3_nt: TGCAGTGCTAGATTTAGGAACTCCCAGCGCTACGAGCAGTACTTC; d_call: .; clone_size: many; v_call: TRBV20-1; j_call: TRBJ2-7
cdr3_aa: CSVSSGTSGGEQFF; cdr3_nt: TGCAGTGTCTCCTCAGGTACTAGCGGGGGCGAGCAGTTCTTC; d_call: TRBD2; clone_size: .; v_call: TRBV20-1; j_call: TRBJ2-1
cdr3_aa: CASRRQVRSTDTQYF; cdr3_nt: TGTGCCAGCCGCAGGCAGGTTCGGAGCACAGATACGCAGTATTTT; d_call: .; clone_size: .; v_call: TRBV19; j_call: TRBJ2-3
cdr3_aa: CASSELKGGYTF; cdr3_nt: TGTGCCAGCAGTGAACTTAAAGGCGGCTACACCTTC; d_call: .; clone_size: .; v_call: TRBV6-1; j_call: TRBJ1-2
cdr3_aa: CASSLERAPGGGEQYF; cdr3_nt: TGTGCCAGCAGTCTAGAACGGGCCCCTGGAGGGGGCGAGCAGTACTTC; d_call: .; clone_size: many; v_call: TRBV27; j_call: TRBJ2-7
cdr3_aa: CASSSGVARADTQYF; cdr3_nt: TGCGCCAGCAGCTCCGGAGTAGCGAGGGCAGATACGCAGTATTTT; d_call: .; clone_size: many; v_call: TRBV5-1; j_call: TRBJ2-3
cdr3_aa: CSARTSGRTEQFF; cdr3_nt: TGCAGTGCTCGGACTAGCGGGAGGACTGAGCAGTTCTTC; d_call: TRBD2; clone_size: many; v_call: TRBV20-1; j_call: TRBJ2-1
cdr3_aa: CASSLVTGDAYEQYF; cdr3_nt: TGCGCCAGCAGCTTGGTGACAGGGGACGCCTACGAGCAGTACTTC; d_call: TRBD1; clone_size: many; v_call: TRBV5-1; j_call: TRBJ2-7
cdr3_aa: CASSGLAGRLGDEQFF; cdr3_nt: TGTGCCAGCAGCGGACTAGCGGGACGCCTGGGCGATGAGCAGTTCTTC; d_call: TRBD2; clone_size: few; v_call: TRBV28; j_call: TRBJ2-1
cdr3_aa: CASSLRTATGELFF; cdr3_nt: TGTGCCAGCAGTCTCCGGACTGCGACCGGGGAGCTGTTTTTT; d_call: .; clone_size: many; v_call: TRBV2; j_call: TRBJ2-2
cdr3_aa: CASSPREDTQYF; cdr3_nt: TGTGCCAGCAGCCCCAGGGAGGATACGCAGTATTTT; d_call: .; clone_size: .; v_call: TRBV7-2; j_call: TRBJ2-3
cdr3_aa: CSVAPPRVGDTQYF; cdr3_nt: TGCAGCGTTGCCCCGCCGCGCGTTGGAGATACGCAGTATTTT; d_call: .; clone_size: .; v_call: TRBV29-1; j_call: TRBJ2-3
cdr3_aa: CSVARDRGTYNEQFF; cdr3_nt: TGCAGCGTTGCCAGGGACAGGGGCACCTACAATGAGCAGTTCTTC; d_call: TRBD1; clone_size: .; v_call: TRBV29-1; j_call: TRBJ2-1
cdr3_aa: CASSLREGLGDNEQFF; cdr3_nt: TGCGCCAGCAGCTTGAGAGAGGGTTTGGGTGACAATGAGCAGTTCTTC; d_call: .; clone_size: many; v_call: TRBV5-1; j_call: TRBJ2-1
cdr3_aa: CASSGGDRGFNYGYTF; cdr3_nt: TGTGCCAGCAGCGGAGGGGACAGGGGGTTCAACTATGGCTACACCTTC; d_call: TRBD1; clone_size: .; v_call: TRBV9; j_call: TRBJ1-2